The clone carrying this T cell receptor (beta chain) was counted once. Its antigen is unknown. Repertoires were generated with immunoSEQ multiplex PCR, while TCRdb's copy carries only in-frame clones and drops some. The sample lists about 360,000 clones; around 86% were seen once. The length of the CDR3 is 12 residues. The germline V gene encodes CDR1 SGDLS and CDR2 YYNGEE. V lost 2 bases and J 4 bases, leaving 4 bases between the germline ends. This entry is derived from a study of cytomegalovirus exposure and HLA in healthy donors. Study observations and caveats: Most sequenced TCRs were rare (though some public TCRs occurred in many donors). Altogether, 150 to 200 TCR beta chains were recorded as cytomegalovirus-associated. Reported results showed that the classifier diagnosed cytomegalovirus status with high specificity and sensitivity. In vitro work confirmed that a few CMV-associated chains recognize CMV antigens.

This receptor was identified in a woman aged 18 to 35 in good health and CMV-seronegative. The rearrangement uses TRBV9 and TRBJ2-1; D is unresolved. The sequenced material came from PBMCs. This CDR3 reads CASSVGYNEQFF. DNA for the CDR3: TGTGCCAGCAGCGTCGGTTACAATGAGCAGTTCTTC.